The entry below gives a single T cell receptor beta chain sequence along with its context. The data stem from a study of T cells after yellow fever vaccination. Whole-study context: The authors prepared low-cell-number fractions using SMART-Seq v4 Ultra Low Input.

From germline, CDR1 is SGHVS and CDR2 FNYEAQ. The CDR3 totals 13 residues. The V end lost 3 bases, the J end lost 10 bases, and 14 bases lay between the germline ends. As TCR cDNA was made by 5'RACE template switching, a universal primer site and UMIs were added. Using its own MiXCR run on the 5' RACE reads, TCRdb lists one record per CDR3 protein. The data show 350,000 to 450,000 distinct CDR3 sequences, with roughly 6.2% seen just once and about 15% held by the top ten. The V and J genes are TRBV7-6 and TRBJ2-3; D is unclear. This clonotype was obtained from a man aged 30-40 years who received the YFV17D yellow fever vaccine. The input for sequencing was PBMCs, taken 5 days after the yellow fever booster vaccination. The CDR3 DNA is TGTGCCAGCAGCTTGTCCCCAGGAGCGCCGCAGTATTTT. Translated, it gives CASSLSPGAPQYF.